A single sample gave rise to the 11 T cell receptor delta chains below, sequenced in a study of gamma-delta T cells after stem cell transplantation. TCRdb ran CATT on the RT-PCR reads. The repertoire holds roughly 510 delta-chain clones, with 15% to 20% as singletons. The sequenced sample was gamma-delta T cells. These receptor sequences come from a human donor. It is not recorded whose cells these are; they may come from a transplant donor.

This clone was seen a handful of times. The chain joins TRDV2 to TRDJ1; tentatively, D is TRDD3 (6 bases). Between the trimmed V and J ends, which lost 3 bases and 3 bases, there was a span of 16 bases. Germline V lookup: CDR1 GEAIGNYY, CDR2 EKD. The CDR3 length is 15 residues. In DNA, the CDR3 is TGTGCCTGTGACCCTATAGGATACACGGCCGATAAACTCATCTTT. It yields the protein CACDPIGYTADKLIF.

The rearrangement joins TRDV2 to TRDJ1, with 11 bases identical to TRDD3. The V segment lost 7 bases and the J segment 3 bases; nucleotides outside the gene matches: 12. This CDR3 is built from 16 residues. The germline gives CDR1 GEAIGNYY, CDR2 EKD. CDR3 sequence reads: CACVLQLGDKSDKLIF. The CDR3 nucleotides read TGTGCCTGCGTCCTCCAACTGGGGGATAAATCCGATAAACTCATCTTT.

This clone appeared a few times. It may be a read error: a sequence one base away is much more abundant. The V call is TRDV2, the J call TRDJ3; 9 bases are a match to TRDD3. This CDR3 is built from 20 residues. Germline V CDR1 and CDR2: GEAIGNYY, EKD. The CDR3 DNA reads TGTGCCTGTGACACCGTGGATACTGGGGGAAACTCCTGGGACACCCGACAGGTGTTTTTC. It is translated as CACDTVDTGGNSWDTRQVFF.

Worth noting for this clone: A far more abundant clone sits one base away, making this likely a read error. The chain combines TRDV2 with TRDJ1; 8 positions agree with TRDD3. Germline V lookup: CDR1 GEAIGNYY, CDR2 EKD. CDR3 length: 18 residues. CDR3 DNA sequence: TGTGCCTGTGACACGGTCCTGGGGGAGACCAGATACACCGATAAACTCACCTTT. Translating it yields CACDTVLGETRYTDKLTF.

Note on this clone: TCRdb has a much larger clone's protein, which differs at residue 11 from the translation of this DNA, likely because of a read error; what is shown is the protein translated from the DNA. The rearrangement joins TRDV2 to TRDJ1; TRDD3 agrees at 11 bases. Germline CDR1 reads GEAIGNYY; CDR2 reads EKD. Germline trimming cut 2 bases from V and 6 bases from J; bases unmatched to any gene: 7. CDR3 length equals 15 residues. This chain's CDR3 is CACDSLGDTGYKLIF. DNA of the CDR3: TGTGCCTGTGACAGCCTGGGGGATACTGGCTATAAACTCATCTTT.

Within the sample, this clone is large (0.1 to 1%). This chain joins TRDV2 and TRDJ3; D gene ambiguous. Trimming removed 2 bases from V and 0 bases from J, with 19 bases in between. Germline V gene lookup returns CDR1 GEAIGNYY and CDR2 EKD. The CDR3 has 20 residues. CDR3 residues: CACDRMYYNRSSWDTRQMFF. CDR3 sequence (DNA): TGTGCCTGTGACAGAATGTACTATAATCGGAGCTCCTGGGACACCCGACAGATGTTTTTC.

This clone has more than one count but fewer than ten. This CDR3 is also generated by other DNA sequences in the sample. The chain carries TRDV3 and TRDJ1, with D possibly TRDD3 on 10 matching bases. This CDR3 contains 19 residues. Germline CDR1 is TVYSNPD and CDR2 is GDNSRS (reference sequence). The CDR3 bases are TGTGCATGCCCTTCCTACGGGGGGATACGCATCGGAGACGCCGATAAACTCATCTTT. This codes for CACPSYGGIRIGDADKLIF.

This clone was seen only a few times. This DNA translates differently at residue 23 from the TCRdb protein, which is that of a much larger clone; a read error is likely, and the protein shown is the DNA's own translation. This sequence joins TRDV1 and TRDJ1, with 8 bases matching TRDD2. The CDR3 runs to 24 residues. With V trimmed by 2 bases and J by 9 bases, 38 bases remained unmatched. Germline CDR1 reads TSWWSYY; CDR2 reads QGS. As DNA, the CDR3 is TGTGCTCTTGGGGAAGGTTTGTCTGGTAGGATACTTCCTACCTACCCCGCTTTGACAGCACAACTCATCTTT. It specifies CALGEGLSGRILPTYPALTAQLIF.

This clone has only a few counts. A read error likely explains this, since a far larger clone differs by one base. The chain uses TRDV1 and TRDJ1, with 7 bases lining up with TRDD3. V lost 0 bases to trimming and J lost 0 bases; unmatched junction nucleotides: 16. The CDR3 totals 20 residues. Germline values: CDR1 TSWWSYY, CDR2 QGS. CDR3 nucleotides: TGTGCTCTTGGGGAACTCTCCCGCGGCTTTTGGGGGAAGTACACCGATAAACTCATCTTT. It yields the protein CALGELSRGFWGKYTDKLIF.

Within the sample, this clone is large. The same CDR3 also results from other DNA sequences found in this sample. This sequence joins TRDV2 and TRDJ1, with 7 bases lining up with TRDD3. J gave up 4 bases and V 4 bases, and 11 bases lay outside the gene matches. The CDR3 has 15 amino acids. Per germline, CDR1 GEAIGNYY and CDR2 EKD. The CDR3 region is CACDTLGDPNDKLIF. Here the CDR3 DNA reads TGTGCCTGTGATACGTTGGGGGACCCGAACGATAAACTCATCTTT.

By proportion, this clone is medium-sized (0.01 to 0.1%). A read error is possible here, since a much larger clone lies one base away. Other nucleotide sequences in the sample specify the same CDR3. The chain's CDR3 is CACDTVLGETRYTDKLIF. CDR3 nucleotides: TGCGCCTGTGACACGGTCCTGGGGGAGACCAGATACACCGATAAACTCATCTTT. The gene calls are TRDV2 and TRDJ1; TRDD3 matches 8 bases. CDR3 length: 18 amino acids. CDR1 and CDR2 (germline): GEAIGNYY, EKD.